This entry lists 15 T cell receptor beta chains sequenced from one sample in a study of T cells expressing NK-cell markers. TCRdb reanalyzed the 5' RACE reads and collapses them to one entry per CDR3 protein, without DNA. The sample totals about 260,000 distinct CDR3 sequences. Material: blood T cells: a sorted CD56 or NKG2C T cell subset, CD4+ or CD8+ T cells, or bulk PBMC T cells (not recorded which). These receptors were collected from a man younger than 35 in good health.

The rearrangement uses TRBV5-6 and TRBJ2-3. Looked up from germline, CDR1 is SGHDT and CDR2 is YYEEEE. This CDR3 has 14 amino acids. CDR3 sequence: CASSFPVVVDTQYF.

The chain's CDR3 is CSTRQAGGPDTQYF. J is TRBJ2-3 and V is TRBV29-1; TCRdb indicates TRBD1, and absent DNA this call remains unverified. The CDR3 is made up of 14 amino acids. Germline V CDR1 and CDR2: SQVTM, ANQGSEA.

The rearrangement links TRBV4-2 to TRBJ2-1; TCRdb picks TRBD2, but there is no DNA to check that call. Germline CDR1 reads LGHNA; CDR2 reads YNFKEQ. This CDR3 region has 15 residues. The CDR3 loop is CASSQEATRNNEQFF.

The genes are TRBV7-2 and TRBJ1-4; no DNA is available, so the TRBD1 call from TCRdb remains unchecked. Germline assignment: CDR1 SGHTA and CDR2 FQGNSA. The length of the CDR3 is 16 residues. This CDR3 reads CASSSRQHGANEKLFF. The whole variable domain, remainder taken from reference TRBV7-2 and TRBJ1-4, is GAGVSQSPSNKVTEKGKDVELRCDPISGHTALYWYRQSLGQGLEFLIYFQGNSAPDKSGLPSDRFSAERTGGSVSTLTIQRTQQEDSAVYLCASSSRQHGANEKLFFGSGTQLSVL.

The chain links TRBV10-2 to TRBJ2-1; lacking DNA, the TRBD2 call made by TCRdb goes unchecked. CDR3 length: 14 residues. Germline loops: CDR1 WSHSY, CDR2 SAAADI. CDR3 sequence: CASLLAGGFNEQFF.

The chain joins TRBV12-3 or TRBV12-4 to TRBJ2-7; TCRdb calls TRBD2, which cannot be checked without DNA. The CDR3 covers 17 residues. The chain's CDR3 is CASSLGPSGRQPYEQYF.

This rearrangement joins TRBV12-3 or TRBV12-4 to TRBJ2-2; checking the TCRdb D call of TRBD1 is not possible without DNA. This CDR3 has 13 amino acids. The CDR3 protein is CASSDRVHGELFF.

The chain uses TRBV12-3 or TRBV12-4 and TRBJ2-3; TCRdb names TRBD2, which stays unverified in the absence of DNA. The CDR3 extends over 16 amino acids. The CDR3: CASSSPRAGGPNTQYF.

The chain uses TRBV12-3 or TRBV12-4 and TRBJ2-1; TCRdb picks TRBD1, but there is no DNA to check that call. The CDR3 runs 16 residues. CDR3 protein: CASSPGGNPTYNEQFF.

This sequence joins TRBV10-3 and TRBJ2-1; lacking DNA, the TRBD1 call made by TCRdb goes unchecked. Looked up from germline, CDR1 is ENHRY and CDR2 is SYGVKD. CDR3 length: 13 amino acids. The chain's CDR3 is CAISEVPRDEQFF.

The rearrangement uses TRBV12-3 or TRBV12-4 and TRBJ2-5; TCRdb selects TRBD1, and the lack of DNA leaves this call unchecked. The CDR3 covers 13 residues. CDR3 loop: CASSRDRAETQYF.

The V call is TRBV4-2, the J call TRBJ2-1. The CDR3 sequence is 14 residues long. Germline V gene data show CDR1 as LGHNA and CDR2 as YNFKEQ. CDR3 sequence: CASSQDLSSIGQFF.

The CDR3: CASSPGQGPEQYF. The J gene is TRBJ2-7, the V gene TRBV7-9; TCRdb names TRBD1, which stays unverified in the absence of DNA. CDR1 and CDR2 (germline): SEHNR, FQNEAQ (reference sequence). This CDR3 spans 13 amino acids.

The chain links TRBV2 to TRBJ2-2; the D call of TRBD2 rests on TCRdb alone, since no DNA is present to check it. The CDR3 length is 16 residues. Germline loops: CDR1 SNHLY, CDR2 FYNNEI. CDR3 protein: CASNLLAGGLTGELFF. Filled out from reference TRBV2 and TRBJ2-2, the complete variable domain reads EPEVTQTPSHQVTQMGQEVILRCVPISNHLYFYWYRQILGQKVEFLVSFYNNEISEKSEIFDDQFSVERPDGSNFTLKIRSTKLEDSAMYFCASNLLAGGLTGELFFGEGSRLTVL.

The chain combines TRBV29-1 with TRBJ1-2; lacking DNA, the TRBD1 call made by TCRdb goes unchecked. The CDR3 sequence is 15 residues long. Germline CDR1 reads SQVTM; CDR2 reads ANQGSEA. The CDR3 is CSVEELDRGWDGYTF.